The 13 T cell receptor beta chains presented below share a single source sample, sequenced in a study of blood T cell repertoires in COVID-19. Profiling relied on immunoSEQ multiplex PCR, and the TCRdb table lists in-frame clones only, not all of them. The sample has hundreds of thousands of clones, about nine tenths seen once. The sequencing input was PBMCs or T cells enriched from blood (not recorded which). These receptors were collected from a woman under 30 who had recovered from COVID-19.

As to this clone: The sample carries other DNA sequences with the same CDR3. The rearrangement joins TRBV18 to TRBJ1-5, with D perhaps TRBD1 (6 bases). There are 14 residues in the CDR3. From germline, CDR1 is KGHSH and CDR2 LQKENI. Between the trimmed V and J ends, which lost 3 bases and 7 bases, there was a span of 13 bases. As DNA, the CDR3 is TGTGCCAGCTCACCCTCGGGGGGCTCACAGCCCCAGCATTTT. It is translated as CASSPSGGSQPQHF.

This clone was found once. The CDR3 loop reads CASSYEVAGGQNTGELFF. The CDR3 region has the DNA TGTGCCAGCAGTTACGAGGTAGCGGGGGGGCAGAACACCGGGGAGCTGTTTTTT. The chain combines TRBV6-2 or TRBV6-3 with TRBJ2-2; 11 bases line up with TRBD2. V trimming: 2 bases; J trimming: 1 base; junction bases outside the gene matches: 6. Per germline, CDR1 MNHEY and CDR2 SVGEGT. The CDR3 length is 18 residues.

In this sample, this clone turned up a few times. The chain couples TRBV9 to TRBJ2-7; D is possibly TRBD1 (6 bases). The CDR3 is made up of 13 amino acids. The V gene lost 2 bases and the J gene lost 1 base, with 7 bases spanning the gap. Germline V CDR1 and CDR2: SGDLS, YYNGEE. DNA for the CDR3: TGTGCCAGCAGCGTGGACAGTTCCTACGAGCAGTACTTC. Translated, it gives CASSVDSSYEQYF.

This chain uses TRBV9 with TRBJ2-3; no firm D call. The germline gives CDR1 SGDLS, CDR2 YYNGEE. CDR3 length: 11 amino acids. Trimming took off 5 bases at V and 2 bases at J, with 3 bases between the two ends. The CDR3 loop is CASRYTDTQYF. CDR3 nucleotides: TGTGCCAGCAGATACACAGATACGCAGTATTTT.

The chain links TRBV6-1 to TRBJ1-6; no definite D call. CDR1 and CDR2 from the germline V gene are MNHNS and SASEGT. The CDR3 consists of 15 residues. V gave up 0 bases and J gave up 9 bases, with 12 bases separating them. CDR3 sequence reads: CASSEATTSSSPLHF. CDR3 nucleotide sequence: TGTGCCAGCAGTGAAGCAACTACATCTAGTTCACCCCTCCACTTT.

Written as DNA, the CDR3 is TGTGCCAGCAGCTTAAAACAGTACGAGCAGTACTTC. The encoded protein is CASSLKQYEQYF. This sequence joins TRBV7-9 and TRBJ2-7; D is unresolved. In germline, CDR1 is SEHNR, CDR2 FQNEAQ (reference sequence). This CDR3 region has 12 residues. The germline V and J ends were trimmed by 2 bases and 4 bases, with 6 bases remaining between them.

On this clone itself: Within the sample, other DNA sequences also encode this same CDR3. The chain joins TRBV18 to TRBJ2-7; TRBD1 matches 7 bases. The V and J ends lost 3 bases and 1 base, in that order; junction bases with no gene match: 3. Germline V CDR1 and CDR2: KGHSH, LQKENI. The CDR3 runs 14 residues. CDR3 loop: CASSPRQGSYEQYF. The CDR3 DNA reads TGTGCCAGCTCACCGCGACAGGGTTCCTACGAGCAGTACTTC.

The V call is TRBV19, the J call TRBJ1-1; TRBD1 aligns across 7 bases. The CDR3 is 15 amino acids. V lost 5 bases to trimming and J lost 6 bases; unmatched junction nucleotides: 12. From germline, CDR1 is LNHDA and CDR2 SQIVND (reference sequence). The CDR3: CASSPTLGGVAEAFF. CDR3 sequence (DNA): TGTGCCAGTAGTCCAACCCTAGGGGGCGTCGCTGAAGCTTTCTTT.

The V and J genes are TRBV13 and TRBJ1-2; 10 bases align to TRBD1. V was pared by 5 bases and J by 0 bases, with 9 bases of the junction left unmatched. The germline gives CDR1 PRHDT, CDR2 FYEKMQ (reference sequence). This CDR3 comprises 17 residues. The CDR3 coding sequence is TGTGCCAGCAGCGGAACGGGACAGGGGCCTTCTAACTATGGCTACACCTTC. Its protein is CASSGTGQGPSNYGYTF.

The chain joins TRBV19 to TRBJ1-5, with D possibly TRBD1 on 6 matching bases. CDR1 is LNHDA and CDR2 is SQIVND in the germline V gene (reference sequence). The CDR3 consists of 17 residues. The V end was cut by 3 bases, the J end by 3 bases, with 18 bases between. This chain's CDR3 is CASSIIQGSGFNQPQHF. CDR3 DNA: TGTGCCAGTAGTATTATCCAGGGGTCGGGATTCAATCAGCCCCAGCATTTT.

The V and J genes are TRBV14 and TRBJ1-5; no reliable D call. V was shortened by 9 bases and J by 2 bases, with 17 bases between the two germline ends. The CDR3 sequence is 15 residues long. The germline CDR1 and CDR2 sequences are SGHDN and FVKESK. CDR3 residues: CASARDSEGNQPQHF. The CDR3 nucleotides are TGTGCCAGTGCTAGAGATTCGGAAGGCAATCAGCCCCAGCATTTT.

The table lists this clone with a few counts. The gene calls are TRBV5-1 and TRBJ1-4, with a tentative D call TRBD1 (6 bases). Per germline, CDR1 SGHRS and CDR2 YFSETQ. Trimming took 5 bases from V and 7 from J, leaving 21 bases between them. CDR3 size: 16 residues. In DNA form, the CDR3 reads TGCGCCAGCAGGGAGGACCCAGGGGTATGGAGTGAAAAACTGTTTTTT. Translated, it gives CASREDPGVWSEKLFF.

V is TRBV4-1 and J is TRBJ1-2; 8 nucleotides align to TRBD1. The V and J ends lost 1 base and 6 bases, in that order; junction bases with no gene match: 19. The length of the CDR3 is 19 residues. The germline CDR1 and CDR2 sequences are MGHRA and YSYEKL. CDR3 region: CASSQGRGAGGSRRNGYTF. CDR3 nucleotide sequence: TGCGCCAGCAGCCAAGGTAGGGGGGCAGGGGGCTCAAGGAGGAATGGCTACACCTTC.